The source of this T cell receptor (beta chain) is a study of type 1 regulatory T cells. Study in general: This in vitro CD4 product, T-allo10, is enriched for Tr1 cells and alloantigen-specific.

MiXCR was run by TCRdb on the reads, yielding one entry per CDR3 protein. Of 60,000 to 75,000 distinct CDR3 sequences in the sample, roughly 20% were seen once. The V and J ends lost 6 bases and 7 bases, in that order; junction bases with no gene match: 8. Germline lookup yields CDR1 LGHNT and CDR2 FRNRAP. CDR3 size: 15 residues. The study's findings and limits: Compared with non-type 1 regulatory T cells, type 1 regulatory T cells showed a more restricted TCR repertoire.

In regard to this clonotype: Its antigen is undetermined.

Sequenced: cultured type 1 regulatory T (Tr1) cells, either the whole culture or a sorted fraction (not recorded which). The V gene is TRBV12-5, the J gene TRBJ2-1; 11 positions match TRBD2. The receptor was derived from a human donor in good health. In nucleotides, the CDR3 is TGTGCTAGTGGCCTGGGACTAGCGGAGGGGAATGAGCAGTTCTTC. Translation gives CASGLGLAEGNEQFF.